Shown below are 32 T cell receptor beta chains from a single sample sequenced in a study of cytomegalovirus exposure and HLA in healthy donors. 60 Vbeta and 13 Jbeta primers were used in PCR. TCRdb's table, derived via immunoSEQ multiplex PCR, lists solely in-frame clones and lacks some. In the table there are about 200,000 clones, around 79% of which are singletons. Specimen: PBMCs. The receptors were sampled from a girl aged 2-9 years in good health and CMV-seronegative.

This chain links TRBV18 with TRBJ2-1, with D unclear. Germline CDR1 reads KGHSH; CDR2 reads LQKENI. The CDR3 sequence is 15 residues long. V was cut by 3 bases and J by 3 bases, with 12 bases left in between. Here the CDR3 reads CASSPGYAGYNEQFF. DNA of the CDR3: TGTGCCAGCTCACCGGGTTATGCAGGCTACAATGAGCAGTTCTTC.

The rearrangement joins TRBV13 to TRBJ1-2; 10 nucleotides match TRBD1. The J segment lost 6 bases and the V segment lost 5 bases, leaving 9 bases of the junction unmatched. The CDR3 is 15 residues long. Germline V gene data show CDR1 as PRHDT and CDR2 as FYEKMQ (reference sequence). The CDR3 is CASSIWGDRGHGYTF. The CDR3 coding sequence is TGTGCCAGCAGCATTTGGGGGGACAGGGGCCATGGCTACACCTTC.

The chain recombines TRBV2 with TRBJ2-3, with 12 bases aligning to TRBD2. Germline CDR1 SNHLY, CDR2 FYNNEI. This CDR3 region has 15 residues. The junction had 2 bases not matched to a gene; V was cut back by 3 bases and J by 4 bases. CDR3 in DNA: TGTGCCAGCAGTGACCGACTAGCGGGAGCAGATACGCAGTATTTT. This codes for CASSDRLAGADTQYF. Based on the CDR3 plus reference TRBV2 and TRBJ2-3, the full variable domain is EPEVTQTPSHQVTQMGQEVILRCVPISNHLYFYWYRQILGQKVEFLVSFYNNEISEKSEIFDDQFSVERPDGSNFTLKIRSTKLEDSAMYFCASSDRLAGADTQYFGPGTRLTVL.

CDR3 residues: CASSSNNRGDGYTF. CDR3 sequence (DNA): TGTGCCAGCAGCTCCAACAACAGGGGCGACGGCTACACCTTC. The gene calls are TRBV7-9 and TRBJ1-2; 7 bases map to TRBD1. The length of the CDR3 is 14 residues. The germline CDR1 and CDR2 sequences are SEHNR and FQNEAQ (reference sequence). V gave up 4 bases and J gave up 8 bases; unmatched junction bases: 10. The full variable domain, rest sourced from reference TRBV7-9 and TRBJ1-2, is DTGVSQNPRHKITKRGQNVTFRCDPISEHNRLYWYRQTLGQGPEFLTYFQNEAQLEKSRLLSDRFSAERPKGSFSTLEIQRTEQGDSAMYLCASSSNNRGDGYTFGSGTRLTVV.

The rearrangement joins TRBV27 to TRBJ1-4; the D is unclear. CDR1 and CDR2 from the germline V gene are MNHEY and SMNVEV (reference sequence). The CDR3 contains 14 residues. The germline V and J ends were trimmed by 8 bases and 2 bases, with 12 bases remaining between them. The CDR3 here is CASSFAGTNEKLFF. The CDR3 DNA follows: TGTGCCAGCTCCTTCGCGGGGACTAATGAAAAACTGTTTTTT.

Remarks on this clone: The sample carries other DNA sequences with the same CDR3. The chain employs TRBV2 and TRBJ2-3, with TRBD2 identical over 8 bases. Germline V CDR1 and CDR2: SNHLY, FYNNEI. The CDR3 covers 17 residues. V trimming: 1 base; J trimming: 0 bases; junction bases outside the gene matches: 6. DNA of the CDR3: TGTGCCAGCAGTGAAGGGGATAGCGGGATTAGCACAGATACGCAGTATTTT. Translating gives CASSEGDSGISTDTQYF.

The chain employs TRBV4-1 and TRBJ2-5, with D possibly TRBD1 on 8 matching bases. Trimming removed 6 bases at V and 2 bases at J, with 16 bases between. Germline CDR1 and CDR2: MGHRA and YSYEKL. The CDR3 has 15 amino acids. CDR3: CASRSTGGGQETQYF. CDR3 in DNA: TGCGCCAGCAGGTCCACAGGGGGGGGACAAGAGACCCAGTACTTC.

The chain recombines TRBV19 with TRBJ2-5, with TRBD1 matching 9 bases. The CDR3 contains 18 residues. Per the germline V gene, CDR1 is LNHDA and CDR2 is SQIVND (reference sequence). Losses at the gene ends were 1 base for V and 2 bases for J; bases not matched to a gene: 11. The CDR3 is CASSIVLTTGGNQETQYF. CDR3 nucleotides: TGTGCCAGTAGTATAGTGCTGACGACAGGGGGGAATCAAGAGACCCAGTACTTC. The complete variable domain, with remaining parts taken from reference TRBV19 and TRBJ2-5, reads DGGITQSPKYLFRKEGQNVTLSCEQNLNHDAMYWYRQDPGQGLRLIYYSQIVNDFQKGDIAEGYSVSREKKESFPLTVTSAQKNPTAFYLCASSIVLTTGGNQETQYFGPGTRLLVL.

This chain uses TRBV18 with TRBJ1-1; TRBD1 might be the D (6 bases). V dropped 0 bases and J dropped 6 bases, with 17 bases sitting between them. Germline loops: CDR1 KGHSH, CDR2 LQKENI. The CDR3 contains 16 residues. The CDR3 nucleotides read TGTGCCAGCTCACCACCGAGTGGACAGTGGCTCCCTGAAGCTTTCTTT. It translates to CASSPPSGQWLPEAFF. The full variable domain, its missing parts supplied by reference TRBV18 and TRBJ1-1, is NAGVMQNPRHLVRRRGQEARLRCSPMKGHSHVYWYRQLPEEGLKFMVYLQKENIIDESGMPKERFSAEFPKEGPSILRIQQVVRGDSAAYFCASSPPSGQWLPEAFFGQGTRLTVV.

As DNA, the CDR3 is TGCGCCAGCAGCGAGGGCGGGACAGGAGAGGAAAAACTGTTTTTT. This codes for CASSEGGTGEEKLFF. This sequence joins TRBV5-1 and TRBJ1-4; 8 bases map to TRBD1. With 4 bases clipped from V and 8 bases from J, the junction kept 10 bases outside the gene matches. From germline, CDR1 is SGHRS and CDR2 YFSETQ. This CDR3 is 15 amino acids long. Based on the CDR3 plus reference TRBV5-1 and TRBJ1-4, the full variable domain is KAGVTQTPRYLIKTRGQQVTLSCSPISGHRSVSWYQQTPGQGLQFLFEYFSETQRNKGNFPGRFSGRQFSNSRSEMNVSTLELGDSALYLCASSEGGTGEEKLFFGSGTQLSVL.

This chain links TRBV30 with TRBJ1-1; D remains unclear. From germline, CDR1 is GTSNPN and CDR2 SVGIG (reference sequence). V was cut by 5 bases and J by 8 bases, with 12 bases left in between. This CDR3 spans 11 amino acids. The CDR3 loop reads CAWGQKPEAFF. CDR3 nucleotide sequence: TGTGCCTGGGGGCAAAAGCCAGAAGCTTTCTTT.

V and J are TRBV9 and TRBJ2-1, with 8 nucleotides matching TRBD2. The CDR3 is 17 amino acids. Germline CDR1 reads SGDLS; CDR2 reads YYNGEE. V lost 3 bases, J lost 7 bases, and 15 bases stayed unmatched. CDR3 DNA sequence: TGTGCCAGCAGCGCGTCTAACCGGGGGGGCCAATCAAATGAGCAGTTCTTC. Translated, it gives CASSASNRGGQSNEQFF. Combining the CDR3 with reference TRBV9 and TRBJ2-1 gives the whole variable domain DSGVTQTPKHLITATGQRVTLRCSPRSGDLSVYWYQQSLDQGLQFLIQYYNGEERAKGNILERFSAQQFPDLHSELNLSSLELGDSALYFCASSASNRGGQSNEQFFGPGTRLTVL.

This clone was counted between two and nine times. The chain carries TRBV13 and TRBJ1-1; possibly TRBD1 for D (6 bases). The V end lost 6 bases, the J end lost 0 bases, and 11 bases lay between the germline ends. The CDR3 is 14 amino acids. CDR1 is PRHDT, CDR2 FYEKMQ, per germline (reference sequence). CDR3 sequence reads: CASRKQGMNTEAFF. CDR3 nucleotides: TGTGCCAGCAGGAAACAGGGTATGAACACTGAAGCTTTCTTT.

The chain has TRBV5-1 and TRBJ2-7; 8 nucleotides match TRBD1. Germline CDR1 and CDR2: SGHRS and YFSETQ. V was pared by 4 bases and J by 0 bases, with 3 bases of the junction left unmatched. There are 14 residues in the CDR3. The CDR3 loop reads CASSRTGLSYEQYF. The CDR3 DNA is TGCGCCAGCAGCAGGACAGGGCTCTCCTACGAGCAGTACTTC.

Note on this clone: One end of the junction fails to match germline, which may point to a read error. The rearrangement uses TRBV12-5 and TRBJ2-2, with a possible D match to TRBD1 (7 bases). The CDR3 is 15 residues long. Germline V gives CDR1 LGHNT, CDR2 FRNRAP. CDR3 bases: TGTGCTAGTGGCTTGGGTGCAGGGGGGACCGGGGAGCTGTTTTTT. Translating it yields CASGLGAGGTGELFF.

CDR3 region: CASSSRGQYNSPLHF. In DNA form, the CDR3 reads TGTGCCAGCAGTTCTCGGGGACAATATAATTCACCCCTCCACTTT. The rearrangement joins TRBV6-5 to TRBJ1-6, with a possible D match to TRBD1 (6 bases). Trimming took off 4 bases at V and 4 bases at J, with 11 bases between the two ends. The CDR3 totals 15 residues. From germline, CDR1 is MNHEY and CDR2 SVGAGI.

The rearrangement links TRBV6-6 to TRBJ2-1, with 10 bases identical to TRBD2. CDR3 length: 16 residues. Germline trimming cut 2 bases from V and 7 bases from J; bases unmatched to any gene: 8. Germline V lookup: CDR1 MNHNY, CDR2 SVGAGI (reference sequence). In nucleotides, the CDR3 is TGTGCCAGCAGTTACGAGCCTAGCGGGAGTGAGAATGAGCAGTTCTTC. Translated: CASSYEPSGSENEQFF.

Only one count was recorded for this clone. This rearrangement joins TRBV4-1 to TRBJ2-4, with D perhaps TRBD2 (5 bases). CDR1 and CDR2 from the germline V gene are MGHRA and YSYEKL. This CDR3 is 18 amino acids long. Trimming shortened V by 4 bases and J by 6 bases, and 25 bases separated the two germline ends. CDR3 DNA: TGCGCCAGCAGCCCCCCACGGGTGAGGGCCGAGGAAAGAAACATTCAGTACTTC. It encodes CASSPPRVRAEERNIQYF.

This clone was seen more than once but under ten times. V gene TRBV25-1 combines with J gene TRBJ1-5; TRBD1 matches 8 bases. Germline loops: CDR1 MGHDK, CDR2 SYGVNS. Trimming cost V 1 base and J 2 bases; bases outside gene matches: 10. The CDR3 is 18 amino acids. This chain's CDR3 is CASSESRSGGHGNQPQHF. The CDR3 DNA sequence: TGTGCCAGCAGTGAATCTAGATCAGGGGGCCACGGCAATCAGCCCCAGCATTTT.

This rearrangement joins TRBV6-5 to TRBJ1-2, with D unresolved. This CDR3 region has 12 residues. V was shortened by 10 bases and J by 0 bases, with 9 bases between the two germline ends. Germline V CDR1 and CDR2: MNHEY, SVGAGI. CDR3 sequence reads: CATATANYGYTF. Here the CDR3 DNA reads TGTGCCACCGCTACAGCTAACTATGGCTACACCTTC.

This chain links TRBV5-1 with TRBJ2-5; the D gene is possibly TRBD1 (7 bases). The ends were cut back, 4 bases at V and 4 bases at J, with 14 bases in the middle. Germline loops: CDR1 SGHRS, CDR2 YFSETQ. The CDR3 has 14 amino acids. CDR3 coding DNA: TGCGCCAGCAGCCCAGGGGGGTCGGGAGAGACCCAGTACTTC. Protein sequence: CASSPGGSGETQYF.

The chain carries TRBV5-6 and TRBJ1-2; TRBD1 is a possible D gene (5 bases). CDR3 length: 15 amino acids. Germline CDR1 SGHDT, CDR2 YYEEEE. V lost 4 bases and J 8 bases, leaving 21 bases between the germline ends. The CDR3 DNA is TGTGCCAGCAGCCCTCCGGGGGAGCCAGTTAGGGGCTACACCTTC. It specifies CASSPPGEPVRGYTF.

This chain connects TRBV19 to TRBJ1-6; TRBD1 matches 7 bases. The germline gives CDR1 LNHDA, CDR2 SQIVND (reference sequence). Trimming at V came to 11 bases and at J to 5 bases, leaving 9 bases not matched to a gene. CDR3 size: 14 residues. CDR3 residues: CAARSGTDNSPLHF. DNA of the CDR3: TGTGCCGCCCGCTCCGGGACAGATAATTCACCCCTCCACTTT.

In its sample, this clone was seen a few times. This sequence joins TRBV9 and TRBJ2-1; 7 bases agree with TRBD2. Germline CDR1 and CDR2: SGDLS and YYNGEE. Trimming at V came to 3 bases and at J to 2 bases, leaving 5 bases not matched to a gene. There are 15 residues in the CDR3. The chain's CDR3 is CASSAGTTTYNEQFF. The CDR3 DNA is TGTGCCAGCAGCGCCGGGACTACGACCTACAATGAGCAGTTCTTC.

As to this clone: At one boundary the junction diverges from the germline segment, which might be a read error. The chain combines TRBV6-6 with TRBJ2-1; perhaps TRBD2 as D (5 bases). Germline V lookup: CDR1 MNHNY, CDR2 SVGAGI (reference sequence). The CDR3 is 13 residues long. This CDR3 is CASSYQERYGWVF. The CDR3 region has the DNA TGTGCCAGCAGTTACCAGGAGCGGTATGGGTGGGTCTTC.

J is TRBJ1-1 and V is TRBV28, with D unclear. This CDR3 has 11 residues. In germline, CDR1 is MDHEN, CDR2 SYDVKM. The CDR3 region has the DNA TGTGCATTACGCGGGTTGGATGGAGCTTTCTTT. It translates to CALRGLDGAFF.

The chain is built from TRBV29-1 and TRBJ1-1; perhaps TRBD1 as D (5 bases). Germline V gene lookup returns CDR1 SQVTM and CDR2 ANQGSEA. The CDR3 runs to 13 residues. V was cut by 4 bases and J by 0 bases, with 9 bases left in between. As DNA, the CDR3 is TGCAGCGTTGTACAGGTGCTGAACACTGAAGCTTTCTTT. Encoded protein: CSVVQVLNTEAFF.

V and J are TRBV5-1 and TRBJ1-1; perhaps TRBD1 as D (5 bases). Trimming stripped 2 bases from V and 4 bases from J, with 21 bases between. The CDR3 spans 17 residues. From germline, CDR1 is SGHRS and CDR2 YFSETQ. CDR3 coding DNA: TGCGCCAGCAGCTTCCTCCCTCCGGGATCCGGGGGCACTGAAGCTTTCTTT. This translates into CASSFLPPGSGGTEAFF.

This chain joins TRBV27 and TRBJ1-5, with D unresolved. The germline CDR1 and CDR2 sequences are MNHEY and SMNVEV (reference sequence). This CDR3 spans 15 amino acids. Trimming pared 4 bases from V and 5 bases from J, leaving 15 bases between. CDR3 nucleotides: TGTGCCAGCAGTTCAACCGCGTATGGGCATCAGCCCCAGCATTTT. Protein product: CASSSTAYGHQPQHF.

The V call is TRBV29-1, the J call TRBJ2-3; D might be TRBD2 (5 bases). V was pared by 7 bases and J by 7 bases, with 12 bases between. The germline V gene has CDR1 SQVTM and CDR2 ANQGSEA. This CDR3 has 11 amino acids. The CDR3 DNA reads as TGCAGCGGGGAGTGGTTCTATACGCAGTATTTT. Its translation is CSGEWFYTQYF.

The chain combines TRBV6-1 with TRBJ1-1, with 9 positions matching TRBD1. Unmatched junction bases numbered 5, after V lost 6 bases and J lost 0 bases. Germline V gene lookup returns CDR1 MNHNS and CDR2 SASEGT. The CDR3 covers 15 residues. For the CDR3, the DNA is TGTGCCAGCAGAACAGGGGGCGAAGTGAACACTGAAGCTTTCTTT. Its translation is CASRTGGEVNTEAFF.

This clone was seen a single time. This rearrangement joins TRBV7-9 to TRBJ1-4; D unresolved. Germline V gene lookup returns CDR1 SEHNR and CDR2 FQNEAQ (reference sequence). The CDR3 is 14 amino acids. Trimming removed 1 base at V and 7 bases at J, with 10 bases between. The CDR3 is CASSLGEFSEKLFF. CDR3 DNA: TGTGCCAGCAGCTTAGGAGAATTTAGTGAAAAACTGTTTTTT.